This T cell receptor beta chain stems from a study of response to subunit inactivated influenza vaccine (dated by TCRdb to about 2018). About the full investigation: Deep quantitative profiling of the T cell receptor repertoire was used in the study to follow responses to a trivalent subunit inactivated influenza vaccine. General findings and caveats noted by the study authors: According to the authors, only a limited number of new T cells may be recruited by each seasonal influenza vaccination.

Via the germline V gene, CDR1 is SQVTM and CDR2 ANQGSEA. Trimming accounts for 7 bases at V and 0 bases at J, while the number of junction bases matched to no gene is 6. The CDR3, from cysteine to phenylalanine, totals 15 residues. Here the CDR3 DNA is all that survives: 45 bases in frame from base 1. The library came from RT-PCR. Sequencing was performed on an Illumina HiSeq 2500. The public sequencing data were trimmed at Q25 with fastp and processed into clonotypes with MiXCR by TCRdb, which kept only in-frame beta chains. Each entry is one CDR3 protein sequence, shown with its most common DNA and genes. The sample table holds roughly 620,000 distinct CDR3 sequences, of which approximately 11% were seen once. Of the sample, approximately 11% is held by the ten largest clones. For this clonotype: Its antigen target is currently unknown. Base quality data are lacking; no much larger clone is found one base away.

The same sample was also studied in work on T cells expressing NK-cell markers. The second source states: 5'RACE template switching, by which a universal primer site and unique molecular identifiers were added, was used to make TCR beta cDNA libraries. Three sorted T-cell subsets (CD3+CD56+NKG2C+, CD3+CD56+NKG2C- and CD3+CD56-NKG2C+) from seven to nine donors had their TCR beta-chain repertoires profiled. Seven of the eight sequenced donors were HCMV-seropositive and one was HCMV-seronegative. To restrict sorting to alphabetaTCR-expressing T cells, an anti-gammadeltaTCR antibody was added in several experiments. In about six donors, the dominant CD3+CD56+NKG2C+ clonotypes were found to rank among the top 10 CD8+ clonotypes and to make up 1.0-7.0% of CD8+ T cells. Those dominant clonotypes were again the most abundant among CD3+CD56-NKG2C+ cells in a handful of donors, at roughly 25-65%. It remained unclear whether the expanded NKG2C-expressing T cell clones were specific for HCMV antigens. The study sequenced eight donors, all healthy volunteers chosen at random: three men and five women. A commercial ELISA kit detecting HCMV-specific IgG in serum was used to determine HCMV serostatus. Ficoll density gradient centrifugation was used to isolate peripheral blood mononuclear cells from blood. For over five donors, unsorted PBMC were also used to sequence bulk peripheral blood T-cell repertoires. Synthesis of cDNA was primed from the TCR beta constant segment and was followed by two consecutive PCR amplification steps. Sequencing of the libraries produced 2 x 150 bp reads on Illumina HiSeq 2000/2500, MiSeq or NextSeq. MIGEC was used to demultiplex reads and group the reads by UMI, and MiTCR was used to assemble and quantify clonotypes. Only TCR cDNA sequences supported by at least two reads were kept to exclude erroneous sequences. The tcR package was used for downstream repertoire analysis, and clonotypes were matched across fractions by CDR3 nucleotide sequence plus V segment. VDJmatch was used to annotate antigen specificity against VDJdb, with one amino acid substitution allowed in CDR3.

The sequenced sample was PBMCs from blood, obtained on the day of vaccination. The receptor's source is a man aged 45 to 65 who received an inactivated influenza vaccine. Donor details come from another sample of the same person, matched by shared clones. The chain couples TRBV29-1 to TRBJ2-3, with TRBD2 matching 11 junction bases. The nucleotide sequence reads TGCAGCGGTAGCGGGGGGGGAAGAAGCACAGATACGCAGTATTTT. This codes for CSGSGGGRSTDTQYF.